Below are 30 T cell receptor beta chains sequenced from a single sample in a study of radiotherapy plus CTLA-4 blockade in lung cancer. Produced via immunoSEQ multiplex PCR; TCRdb's table is partial and in-frame only. The table has 95,000 to 150,000 clones, 85% to 90% seen once. The sequences come from peripheral blood, collected from a patient treated with radiotherapy plus ipilimumab. These receptor sequences come from a human donor with non-small cell lung cancer that progressed on radiotherapy plus ipilimumab.

This chain uses TRBV4-1 with TRBJ2-1; D possibly corresponds to TRBD2 (5 bases). Deletions cut 7 bases from V and 3 bases from J, with 13 bases between. CDR1 and CDR2 from the germline V gene are MGHRA and YSYEKL. The CDR3 sequence is 14 residues long. CDR3 in amino acids: CASTLLANYNEQFF. The CDR3 DNA follows: TGCGCCAGCACCTTATTAGCGAACTACAATGAGCAGTTCTTC.

The chain is built from TRBV7-9 and TRBJ2-5; 9 nucleotides agree with TRBD2. The CDR3 totals 16 residues. V lost 1 base to trimming and J lost 3 bases; unmatched junction nucleotides: 6. The germline V gene has CDR1 SEHNR and CDR2 FQNEAQ (reference sequence). CDR3 amino acids: CASSLGLAGFKETQYF. The CDR3 nucleotides are TGTGCCAGCAGCTTAGGGCTAGCGGGATTCAAAGAGACCCAGTACTTC.

The V call is TRBV2, the J call TRBJ2-1; 14 bases align to TRBD2. V lost 7 bases, J lost 5 bases, and 4 bases stayed unmatched. The germline gives CDR1 SNHLY, CDR2 FYNNEI. CDR3 size: 15 residues. The CDR3 DNA follows: TGTGCCAGCACCCCGACTAGCGGGGGGGACAATGAGCAGTTCTTC. The encoded protein is CASTPTSGGDNEQFF. The full variable domain, completed using reference TRBV2 and TRBJ2-1, is EPEVTQTPSHQVTQMGQEVILRCVPISNHLYFYWYRQILGQKVEFLVSFYNNEISEKSEIFDDQFSVERPDGSNFTLKIRSTKLEDSAMYFCASTPTSGGDNEQFFGPGTRLTVL.

This rearrangement joins TRBV10-3 to TRBJ2-7; TRBD1 agrees at 9 bases. V shed 8 bases, J shed 3 bases, and the junction held 5 bases outside the gene matches. The CDR3 extends over 13 amino acids. Germline V gene data show CDR1 as ENHRY and CDR2 as SYGVKD. The CDR3, as DNA: TGTGCCATCCAACCGACAGGGGGCTACGAGCAGTACTTC. Amino acids: CAIQPTGGYEQYF.

The table lists this clone with a few counts. This chain connects TRBV4-1 to TRBJ2-2; D not certain. V lost 0 bases, J lost 1 base, and 3 bases lay in between. CDR1 and CDR2 (germline): MGHRA, YSYEKL. CDR3 length: 14 amino acids. The CDR3 nucleotides read TGCGCCAGCAGCCAAGAACTGAACACCGGGGAGCTGTTTTTT. Protein sequence: CASSQELNTGELFF.

This chain connects TRBV20-1 to TRBJ1-1, with D possibly matching TRBD1 (6 bases). The CDR3 extends over 11 amino acids. Germline CDR1 and CDR2: DFQATT and SNEGSKA (reference sequence). V was shortened by 6 bases and J by 5 bases, with 10 bases between the two germline ends. CDR3 in amino acids: CSARGATEAFF. For the CDR3, the DNA is TGCAGTGCAAGGGGGGCGACTGAAGCTTTCTTT.

V usage is TRBV6-1 and J usage is TRBJ1-4; possibly TRBD1 for D (6 bases). This CDR3 spans 17 amino acids. Germline CDR1 is MNHNS and CDR2 is SASEGT. V dropped 4 bases and J dropped 4 bases, with 19 bases sitting between them. CDR3 coding DNA: TGTGCCAGCAGTGTGGCAGGGGCGCCCCAGGGTAATGAAAAACTGTTTTTT. This encodes CASSVAGAPQGNEKLFF.

In nucleotides, the CDR3 is TGTGCCAGCAGTTACTCGCGAGATAGCAATCAGCCCCAGCATTTT. Translation: CASSYSRDSNQPQHF. This sequence joins TRBV6-6 and TRBJ1-5; D is undetermined. CDR3 length: 15 amino acids. V lost 0 bases to trimming and J lost 0 bases, with 6 bases between them. Per the germline V gene, CDR1 is MNHNY and CDR2 is SVGAGI (reference sequence).

The V and J genes are TRBV5-4 and TRBJ2-7, with 10 bases identical to TRBD2. V shed 0 bases, J shed 7 bases, and the junction held 7 bases outside the gene matches. Germline V CDR1 and CDR2: SGHNT, YYREEE (reference sequence). CDR3 length: 15 residues. The CDR3 reads CASSLGGTSGEEQYF. In DNA form, the CDR3 reads TGTGCCAGCAGCTTGGGGGGAACTAGCGGGGAGGAGCAGTACTTC. Filled out from reference TRBV5-4 and TRBJ2-7, the complete variable domain reads ETGVTQSPTHLIKTRGQQVTLRCSSQSGHNTVSWYQQALGQGPQFIFQYYREEENGRGNFPPRFSGLQFPNYSSELNVNALELDDSALYLCASSLGGTSGEEQYFGPGTRLTVT.

This clone came up once. The chain joins TRBV15 to TRBJ1-2; D ambiguous. The CDR3 totals 13 residues. Trimming shortened V by 0 bases and J by 7 bases, and 9 bases separated the two germline ends. Germline V lookup: CDR1 LNHNV, CDR2 YYDKDF (reference sequence). The CDR3 DNA follows: TGTGCCACCAGCAGAGAACAGAGGGCTGGCTACACCTTC. Its protein product is CATSREQRAGYTF.

The chain uses TRBV10-3 and TRBJ2-5; 7 bases match TRBD2. The CDR3 is made up of 13 amino acids. The V and J ends lost 5 bases and 4 bases, in that order; junction bases with no gene match: 4. Germline V gene lookup returns CDR1 ENHRY and CDR2 SYGVKD. In nucleotides, the CDR3 is TGTGCCATCAGTCGGGGGAGGGGAGAGACCCAGTACTTC. It codes for CAISRGRGETQYF.

The V call is TRBV11-3, the J call TRBJ2-1; tentatively, D is TRBD1 (6 bases). With 1 base removed from V and 8 bases from J, the gap between germline ends came to 6 bases. The germline gives CDR1 SGHNT, CDR2 YENEEA. CDR3 length equals 12 residues. The CDR3 region is CASSLGGHEQFF. The CDR3 DNA reads TGTGCCAGCAGCTTAGGGGGGCATGAGCAGTTCTTC.

CDR3 residues: CASSLGVVGVEEKLFF. CDR3 coding DNA: TGTGCCAGCAGCTTGGGAGTGGTGGGGGTTGAGGAAAAACTGTTTTTT. V and J are TRBV5-5 and TRBJ1-4; a possible D gene is TRBD1 (5 bases). Germline values: CDR1 SGHKS, CDR2 YYEKEE (reference sequence). The CDR3 totals 16 residues. Deletions cut 0 bases from V and 8 bases from J, with 17 bases between.

The chain employs TRBV5-4 and TRBJ2-7; possibly TRBD1 or TRBD2 for D (5 bases each). The germline V and J ends were trimmed by 4 bases and 2 bases, with 13 bases remaining between them. Germline values: CDR1 SGHNT, CDR2 YYREEE (reference sequence). This CDR3 spans 14 amino acids. CDR3 loop: CASSPGTDPYEQYF. CDR3 nucleotide sequence: TGTGCCAGCAGCCCTGGGACGGACCCCTACGAGCAGTACTTC.

The chain joins TRBV23-1 to TRBJ1-2, with D tentatively TRBD1 (5 bases). TRBV23-1 is an open reading frame, and its role is uncertain. Trimming removed 10 bases from V and 5 bases from J, with 20 bases in between. There are 14 residues in the CDR3. In nucleotides, the CDR3 is TGCGCCACCGGGGCAGCAAACAGGCTATATGGCTACACCTTC. Translation gives CATGAANRLYGYTF.

In the case of this clone: An end of the junction does not agree with germline; a read error may underlie this. The sample contains more than one DNA sequence encoding this CDR3. The chain links TRBV29-1 to TRBJ1-1; a weak D match, TRBD1 (6 bases). Germline V gene lookup returns CDR1 SQVTM and CDR2 ANQGSEA. This CDR3 is 14 amino acids long. CDR3 DNA sequence: TGCAGCGCCGGGGGGCTTAACTCAGGTACTGAAGCCTTCTTT. This encodes CSAGGLNSGTEAFF.

V is TRBV18 and J is TRBJ1-5, with a weak D call TRBD1 (5 bases). Deletions cut 1 base from V and 3 bases from J, with 13 bases between. Germline V gene sequence: CDR1 KGHSH, CDR2 LQKENI. This CDR3 spans 16 amino acids. DNA of the CDR3: TGTGCCAGCTCACCACGCGCCCGGGGCTCCAATCAGCCCCAGCATTTT. Its protein is CASSPRARGSNQPQHF.

The chain is built from TRBV7-9 and TRBJ1-1; maybe TRBD1 (5 bases). The CDR3 covers 15 residues. Germline V gives CDR1 SEHNR, CDR2 FQNEAQ (reference sequence). The V end was cut by 1 base, the J end by 5 bases, with 14 bases between. The DNA for the CDR3 is TGTGCCAGCAGCTTAGGGGAGGGGACGATGACTGAAGCTTTCTTT. Translating it yields CASSLGEGTMTEAFF. Full variable domain (outside the CDR3, taken from reference TRBV7-9 and TRBJ1-1): DTGVSQNPRHKITKRGQNVTFRCDPISEHNRLYWYRQTLGQGPEFLTYFQNEAQLEKSRLLSDRFSAERPKGSFSTLEIQRTEQGDSAMYLCASSLGEGTMTEAFFGQGTRLTVV.

The rearrangement uses TRBV5-1 and TRBJ2-3, with D perhaps matching TRBD1 or TRBD2 (5 bases each). The CDR3 runs to 12 residues. CDR1 is SGHRS and CDR2 is YFSETQ in the germline V gene. The V gene lost 4 bases and the J gene lost 5 bases, with 8 bases spanning the gap. The CDR3 DNA reads TGCGCCAGCAGCGGGGGTGTAGATACGCAGTATTTT. Its translation: CASSGGVDTQYF.

The genes are TRBV2 and TRBJ1-1, with D uncertain. V lost 3 bases to trimming and J lost 1 base, with 12 bases between them. Germline CDR1 reads SNHLY; CDR2 reads FYNNEI. CDR3 length: 15 amino acids. The CDR3 loop is CASSEPLYKNTEAFF. CDR3 in DNA: TGTGCCAGCAGTGAGCCCTTATACAAGAACACTGAAGCTTTCTTT.

This clone has only one observation. This sequence joins TRBV7-9 and TRBJ2-3; 7 bases fit TRBD1. The J segment lost 1 base and the V segment lost 5 bases, leaving 9 bases of the junction unmatched. Germline CDR1 reads SEHNR; CDR2 reads FQNEAQ (reference sequence). The CDR3 spans 16 residues. The CDR3 DNA reads as TGTGCCAGCAGCCCTCTTAGGGGGCGCCGCACAGATACGCAGTATTTT. Translation: CASSPLRGRRTDTQYF.

This clone was seen a few times. This sample also contains other DNA sequences that code for the same CDR3. The rearrangement uses TRBV19 and TRBJ1-3, with D unresolved. Germline assignment: CDR1 LNHDA and CDR2 SQIVND (reference sequence). The CDR3 totals 17 residues. V was cut by 5 bases and J by 0 bases, with 17 bases left in between. CDR3 sequence (DNA): TGTGCCAGTAGTCTGTTGCCCGGGCCCAGCTCTGGAAACACCATATATTTT. Its protein product is CASSLLPGPSSGNTIYF.

The chain links TRBV5-1 to TRBJ1-1; no firm D call. V was clipped by 4 bases and J by 3 bases, with 16 bases between them. The CDR3 loop spans 15 amino acids. Germline CDR1 SGHRS, CDR2 YFSETQ. As DNA, the CDR3 is TGCGCCAGCAGCCCCGGGCTATTGGTGGACACTGAAGCTTTCTTT. It encodes CASSPGLLVDTEAFF.

The CDR3, as DNA: TGTGCCGGTCGAGGCCTAAGCGGGAGCTACAATGAGCAGTTCTTC. It yields the protein CAGRGLSGSYNEQFF. The chain couples TRBV2 to TRBJ2-1; TRBD2 agrees at 8 bases. Trimming at V came to 11 bases and at J to 3 bases, leaving 12 bases not matched to a gene. The CDR3 is made up of 15 amino acids. The germline gives CDR1 SNHLY, CDR2 FYNNEI.

This clone was counted between two and nine times. The chain is built from TRBV19 and TRBJ1-5, with D unclear. Germline assignment: CDR1 LNHDA and CDR2 SQIVND (reference sequence). The CDR3 is made up of 14 amino acids. Trimming left V 6 bases short and J 4 bases short, with 13 bases between. The CDR3 DNA reads TGTGCCAGTAGGTATAGGTCAGGAAATCAGCCCCAGCATTTT. Its protein product is CASRYRSGNQPQHF.

The rearrangement joins TRBV23-1 to TRBJ1-1; TRBD1 matches at 8 bases. TRBV23-1 counts as an open reading frame of uncertain function. The CDR3 consists of 12 residues. After removal of 6 bases from V and 4 bases from J, the junction contained 1 base not matched to a gene. The CDR3 loop reads CASSRGPTEAFF. Written as DNA, the CDR3 is TGCGCCAGCAGCAGGGGGCCCACTGAAGCTTTCTTT.

The chain joins TRBV4-2 to TRBJ1-5, with D perhaps matching TRBD1 (6 bases). The V end lost 2 bases, the J end lost 5 bases, and 16 bases lay between the germline ends. CDR3 length equals 16 residues. Germline V lookup: CDR1 LGHNA, CDR2 YNFKEQ. As DNA, the CDR3 is TGTGCCAGCAGCCAAAATTTGGGACAAAGAGATCAGCCCCAGCATTTT. Amino acids: CASSQNLGQRDQPQHF.

The chain joins TRBV18 to TRBJ1-1; the D is unclear. Trimming shortened V by 5 bases and J by 4 bases, and 14 bases separated the two germline ends. Germline values: CDR1 KGHSH, CDR2 LQKENI. The CDR3 has 14 amino acids. CDR3 loop: CASSEVGLGTEAFF. The CDR3 bases are TGTGCCAGCTCAGAAGTCGGGCTGGGCACTGAAGCTTTCTTT.

The rearrangement joins TRBV5-1 to TRBJ2-6, with D uncertain. CDR1 and CDR2 (germline): SGHRS, YFSETQ. The length of the CDR3 is 13 residues. The V end lost 5 bases, the J end lost 0 bases, and 3 bases lay between the germline ends. CDR3 in DNA: TGCGCCAGCAGAGCCTCTGGGGCCAACGTCCTGACTTTC. Its translation is CASRASGANVLTF.

The CDR3 loop reads CASSQTLAADEQFF. The CDR3 nucleotides read TGTGCCAGCAGCCAAACTCTAGCGGCCGATGAGCAGTTCTTC. V is TRBV4-2 and J is TRBJ2-1, with 7 nucleotides matching TRBD2. Germline CDR1 is LGHNA and CDR2 is YNFKEQ. The CDR3 covers 14 residues. J was trimmed by 8 bases and V by 2 bases; bases with no gene match: 6.